Sequencing of this T cell receptor beta chain was carried out in a study of cytomegalovirus exposure and HLA in healthy donors. Study context: From donors who were HLA-typed, an early data release held 80 million to 95 million unique TCRs. The Caucasian-associated ancestry cluster contained 81% of the 300 to 400 genotyped donors. Findings and caveats of the study: A further, later analysis showed that HLA-associated TCR beta chains (compared with equally common others) were more clonally expanded.

PCR involved 60 Vbeta and 13 Jbeta primers. TCRdb's copy holds only in-frame clones and misses some; the assay was immunoSEQ multiplex PCR. The sample gives some 150,000 clones, roughly 80% of which show up once; about a tenth is in the top ten. The sample holds one count of this clone. Its antigen remains unidentified. Donors had nominal health at sampling but likely had unrecorded immune exposures. The ends were cut back, 10 bases at V and 3 bases at J, with 8 bases in the middle. CDR3 length equals 11 residues. V usage is TRBV23-1 and J usage is TRBJ2-3; the D gene is possibly TRBD1 (5 bases). TRBV23-1 is assigned to the ORF class and has an uncertain function. The sample comprised PBMCs. The origin of this receptor is a man in his late teens or twenties in good health and CMV-seropositive. The CDR3 nucleotides read TGCGCCACAGGGATAACAGATACGCAGTATTTT. Amino acid sequence: CATGITDTQYF.